Listed below are T cell receptor beta chains from one sample, sequenced in a study of human T cells and chemical hapten exposure. MiXCR was run by TCRdb on the RACE reads, yielding one entry per CDR3 protein. The sample contains more than 100,000 distinct CDR3 sequences, approximately 14% of which appear only once. The source was whole blood, collected in connection with sensitization to the hapten diphenylcyclopropenone (DPC). Source of these receptors: a man aged 18-30 years with alopecia areata. Some clones in this sample may be carry-over from other donors' samples. Both conserved end residues are part of each CDR3. The D gene is left open where the match is weak. Size is stated for part of the rows, as once, few or many counts, or as a class when the clone is expanded.

D: -
J: TRBJ1-1
V: TRBV6-2/TRBV6-3
size: many
DNA: TGTGCCAGCAGTTACTCGATTATTGGCGCAGGGAACACTGAAGCTTTCTTT
CDR3: CASSYSIIGAGNTEAFF

D: -
J: TRBJ2-1
V: TRBV5-5
size: -
DNA: TGTGCCAGCAAGGTAGGGGCTGGACTTCCTAGCTCCTACAATGAGCAGTTCTTC
CDR3: CASKVGAGLPSSYNEQFF

D: -
J: TRBJ1-6
V: TRBV3-1
size: few
DNA: TGTGCCAGCAGCCCCCAGGCCAGATCACCCCTCCACTTT
CDR3: CASSPQARSPLHF

D: TRBD1
J: TRBJ2-2
V: TRBV7-6
size: few
DNA: TGTGCCAGCAGCGACCGGGACAGGTCTCTTTTCGGGAACACCGGGGAGCTGTTTTTT
CDR3: CASSDRDRSLFGNTGELFF

D: -
J: TRBJ2-5
V: TRBV19
size: many
DNA: TGTGCCAGTAGTATTTGGACCGGATTGGAGACCCAGTACTTC
CDR3: CASSIWTGLETQYF

D: -
J: TRBJ1-4
V: TRBV29-1
size: many
DNA: TGCAGCGTTGATGGGCCAGGTTCGAATGAAAAACTGTTTTTT
CDR3: CSVDGPGSNEKLFF

D: TRBD1
J: TRBJ1-1
V: TRBV6-2/TRBV6-3
size: -
DNA: TGTGCCATCCGGGACAGGGGATTGAACACTGAAGCTTTCTTT
CDR3: CAIRDRGLNTEAFF

D: TRBD1
J: TRBJ1-1
V: TRBV7-9
size: many
DNA: TGTGCCAGCAGCCCAGACAGGGCTGAAGCTTTCTTT
CDR3: CASSPDRAEAFF

D: TRBD1
J: TRBJ1-6
V: TRBV3-1
size: -
DNA: TGTGCCAGCAGCCAAAGTTCCGGGACAGGGAAGACACCCCTCCACTTT
CDR3: CASSQSSGTGKTPLHF

D: -
J: TRBJ2-3
V: TRBV7-2
size: few
DNA: TGTGCCAGCAGCTCCCGGGCCTCGACAGATACGCAGTATTTT
CDR3: CASSSRASTDTQYF

D: TRBD2
J: TRBJ2-7
V: TRBV11-2
size: -
DNA: TGTGCCAGCAGCTTAGTACGGGGGGACTACTACGAGCAGTACTTC
CDR3: CASSLVRGDYYEQYF

D: TRBD1
J: TRBJ1-1
V: TRBV7-9
size: few
DNA: TGTGCCAGCAGCGCCCGGACAGGGGGCGTATGGGCTTTCTTT
CDR3: CASSARTGGVWAFF

D: -
J: TRBJ2-3
V: TRBV12-3/TRBV12-4
size: -
DNA: TGTGCCAGCAGTCCCCGGGAGTACACAGATACGCAGTATTTT
CDR3: CASSPREYTDTQYF

D: TRBD1
J: TRBJ1-5
V: TRBV20-1
size: few
DNA: TGCAGTGCTAGGAGGACAGGGACCTTTCTCGGTCAGCCCCAGCATTTT
CDR3: CSARRTGTFLGQPQHF

D: -
J: TRBJ2-3
V: TRBV12-5
size: -
DNA: TGTGCTAGCAGGGACGGTACCCTCACAGATACGCAGTATTTT
CDR3: CASRDGTLTDTQYF

D: -
J: TRBJ1-1
V: TRBV4-3
size: -
DNA: TGCGCCAGCAGCCAAGAAGTTGTCCAGGGCACGAACACTGAAGCTTTCTTT
CDR3: CASSQEVVQGTNTEAFF

D: TRBD1
J: TRBJ2-7
V: TRBV20-1
size: -
DNA: TGCAGGGCAGGTGGGACAGCCTCCTACGAGCAGTACTTC
CDR3: CRAGGTASYEQYF

D: -
J: TRBJ2-2
V: TRBV7-6
size: -
DNA: TGTGCCAGCAGCTTAGAGCCTGCCGGGGAGCTGTTTTTT
CDR3: CASSLEPAGELFF

D: TRBD2
J: TRBJ2-5
V: TRBV20-1
size: few
DNA: TGCAGTGCCGTAGGAGTAGCGGGGATCCAAGAGACCCAGTACTTC
CDR3: CSAVGVAGIQETQYF

D: -
J: TRBJ1-4
V: TRBV15
size: -
DNA: TGTGCCACCAGCCCGGACACCCAACGGGAAAAACTGTTTTTT
CDR3: CATSPDTQREKLFF

D: -
J: TRBJ2-5
V: TRBV5-5
size: few
DNA: TGTGCCAGCAGCCCGCTCCGGGAGACCCAGTACTTC
CDR3: CASSPLRETQYF

D: -
J: TRBJ2-5
V: TRBV18
size: -
DNA: TGTGCCAGCTCACCACGAGACAGTACTCAAGAGACCCAGTACTTC
CDR3: CASSPRDSTQETQYF

D: -
J: TRBJ2-1
V: TRBV6-2/TRBV6-3
size: -
DNA: TGTGCCAGCATCCGGGACGGGTACAATGAGCAGTTCTTC
CDR3: CASIRDGYNEQFF

D: TRBD2
J: TRBJ2-3
V: TRBV29-1
size: few
DNA: TGCAGCGTTGGCCAACGGGAGGGGATTGATACGCAGTATTTT
CDR3: CSVGQREGIDTQYF

D: -
J: TRBJ2-3
V: TRBV5-1
size: -
DNA: TGCGCCAGCAGCTTTAATGGCGCAGGGGACACCGATACGCAGTATTTT
CDR3: CASSFNGAGDTDTQYF

D: -
J: TRBJ2-3
V: TRBV27
size: -
DNA: TGTGCCAGCAGTTTATTTCTGGGTTCCTGGGAAGATACGCAGTATTTT
CDR3: CASSLFLGSWEDTQYF

D: -
J: TRBJ1-2
V: TRBV10-1
size: few
DNA: TGCGCCAGCAGTGATAGCCCTAACTATGGCTACACCTTC
CDR3: CASSDSPNYGYTF

D: -
J: TRBJ2-3
V: TRBV7-9
size: many
DNA: TGTGCCAGCAGTTCAGATACGCAGTATTTT
CDR3: CASSSDTQYF

D: TRBD2
J: TRBJ2-7
V: TRBV12-3/TRBV12-4
size: few
DNA: TGTGCCAGCAGTTTAGCTAGCGGGGGCAGGTACGAGCAGTACTTC
CDR3: CASSLASGGRYEQYF

D: -
J: TRBJ1-5
V: TRBV7-8
size: many
DNA: TGTGCCAGCAGCCCGATAAGGGGCAATCAGCCCCAGCATTTT
CDR3: CASSPIRGNQPQHF

D: TRBD1
J: TRBJ2-7
V: TRBV4-3
size: -
DNA: TGCGCCAGCAGCCAGGACAGGACCTACGAGCAGTACTTC
CDR3: CASSQDRTYEQYF

D: -
J: TRBJ2-1
V: TRBV7-7
size: few
DNA: TGTGCCAGCAGCTGGAGGGGGGGCCCTTACAATGAGCAGTTCTTC
CDR3: CASSWRGGPYNEQFF

D: TRBD1
J: TRBJ1-4
V: TRBV18
size: -
DNA: TGTGCCAGCTCACGACTACGAACTCCGGGACAGGGGGCGTTTGGAGAAAAACTGTTTTTT
CDR3: CASSRLRTPGQGAFGEKLFF

D: -
J: TRBJ1-1
V: TRBV7-6
size: -
DNA: TGTGCCAGCAGCCGGGAGGGGACTGAAGCTTTCTTT
CDR3: CASSREGTEAFF

D: -
J: TRBJ1-3
V: TRBV28
size: -
DNA: TGTGCCAGCAGTTTGTTTGGGGAGGGGTGGACTGGAAACACCATATATTTT
CDR3: CASSLFGEGWTGNTIYF

D: TRBD1
J: TRBJ2-7
V: TRBV4-2
size: -
DNA: TGTGCCAGCAGCCAAGCCCTATGGGACAGGGTATACGAGCAGTACTTC
CDR3: CASSQALWDRVYEQYF

D: -
J: TRBJ2-1
V: TRBV28
size: -
DNA: TGTGCCAGCAGGTCCCCAACCGGGGGCGGGGTGGGTCACAATGAGCAGTTCTTC
CDR3: CASRSPTGGGVGHNEQFF

D: TRBD1
J: TRBJ1-1
V: TRBV7-9
size: -
DNA: TGTGCCAGCAGCCTTCAGGGACAGGGGCGCACTGAAGCTTTCTTT
CDR3: CASSLQGQGRTEAFF

D: -
J: TRBJ1-3
V: TRBV4-3
size: -
DNA: TGCGCCAGCAGCCAAGCCGGGGGTTGGGGAAACACCATATATTTT
CDR3: CASSQAGGWGNTIYF

D: -
J: TRBJ1-5
V: TRBV6-6
size: few
DNA: TGTGCCAGTAGTGGGAAGTTGGGTAGCAATCAGCCCCAGCATTTT
CDR3: CASSGKLGSNQPQHF

D: -
J: TRBJ1-2
V: TRBV2
size: few
DNA: TGTGCCAGCCGGCCAGACTATGGCTACACCTTC
CDR3: CASRPDYGYTF